A selection of T cell receptor beta chains follows, all from one sample in a study of OX40 agonist ivuxolimab in advanced cancers. TCRdb's table, derived via immunoSEQ multiplex PCR, lists solely in-frame clones and lacks some. The sample includes under 95,000 clones, about 90% of them seen just once. Sequences were derived from CD4+ or CD8+ T cells sorted from blood, sampled in a trial of the OX40 agonist ivuxolimab. The receptors were sampled from an adult with an advanced solid tumor such as melanoma, head and neck, liver or kidney cancer. CDR3s include the opening cysteine and the closing phenylalanine or tryptophan. A D gene is named only where the DNA matches it firmly. For some rows the clone size is stated as once, few or many, or as a class when expanded; others skip it.

D	size	length	V	J	CDR3	DNA
.	.	13	TRBV5-1	TRBJ2-7	CASSRDTSYEQYF	TGCGCCAGCAGCCGGGACACCTCCTACGAGCAGTACTTC
TRBD1	once	15	TRBV5-6	TRBJ2-3	CASSFIKGAADTQYF	TGTGCCAGCAGCTTTATAAAGGGGGCAGCGGATACGCAGTATTTT
TRBD1	.	15	TRBV5-1	TRBJ2-7	CASSAAGQGYYEQYF	TGCGCCAGCAGCGCCGCGGGACAGGGTTACTACGAGCAGTACTTC
.	.	13	TRBV18	TRBJ2-1	CASSPIPYNEQFF	TGTGCCAGCTCCCCAATTCCTTACAATGAGCAGTTCTTC
.	.	13	TRBV10-2	TRBJ2-7	CASSAGRSYEQYF	TGCGCCAGCAGTGCTGGCAGGTCCTACGAGCAGTACTTC
.	.	15	TRBV13	TRBJ1-1	CASSLWAAENTEAFF	TGTGCCAGCAGCTTATGGGCGGCGGAGAACACTGAAGCTTTCTTT
.	few	15	TRBV11-3	TRBJ2-1	CASSFSGEVYNEQFF	TGTGCCAGCAGCTTTTCGGGGGAGGTTTACAATGAGCAGTTCTTC
.	.	14	TRBV9	TRBJ1-6	CASSVGLNNSPLHF	TGTGCCAGCAGCGTAGGACTGAATAATTCACCCCTCCACTTT
.	.	15	TRBV14	TRBJ1-1	CASSLSGSRWTEAFF	TGTGCCAGCAGCCTCTCCGGGTCCCGGTGGACTGAAGCTTTCTTT
TRBD1	.	15	TRBV27	TRBJ1-3	CASSAIPGQGYTIYF	TGTGCCAGCAGCGCCATCCCGGGACAGGGGTACACCATATATTTT
.	.	15	TRBV7-2	TRBJ2-5	CASSYPWGGEETQYF	TGTGCCAGCAGCTACCCCTGGGGCGGAGAAGAGACCCAGTACTTC
.	.	12	TRBV2	TRBJ2-2	CASSTGSGELFF	TGTGCCAGCAGTACAGGGTCCGGGGAGCTGTTTTTT
.	.	13	TRBV27	TRBJ2-7	CASSTGAAYEQYF	TGTGCCAGCAGTACGGGGGCGGCGTACGAGCAGTACTTC
.	.	15	TRBV29-1	TRBJ2-2	CSVEDLGGGTGELFF	TGCAGCGTTGAAGATCTAGGGGGAGGGACCGGGGAGCTGTTTTTT
TRBD1	once	17	TRBV19	TRBJ1-4	CASSFGTGASVDEKLFF	TGTGCCAGTAGTTTTGGGACAGGGGCCTCAGTTGATGAAAAACTGTTTTTT
.	.	13	TRBV6-5	TRBJ2-2	CASSYASFGELFF	TGTGCCAGCAGTTACGCTAGCTTTGGGGAGCTGTTTTTT
TRBD2	.	15	TRBV5-4	TRBJ2-2	CASSRLAGSTGELFF	TGTGCCAGCAGCCGACTAGCGGGGTCCACCGGGGAGCTGTTTTTT
TRBD1	.	15	TRBV5-5	TRBJ2-3	CASSLGQDGTDTQYF	TGTGCCAGCAGCCTCGGACAGGATGGAACAGATACGCAGTATTTT
.	once	14	TRBV5-8	TRBJ2-7	CASSLSGVSYEQYF	TGTGCCAGCAGCTTGTCAGGCGTCTCCTACGAGCAGTACTTC
TRBD2	.	17	TRBV15	TRBJ2-7	CATSRDGSGRSSYEQYF	TGTGCCACCAGCAGAGATGGAAGCGGGAGAAGCTCCTACGAGCAGTACTTC
.	.	15	TRBV7-9	TRBJ1-2	CASSLLRGDNYGYTF	TGTGCCAGCAGCTTACTCAGGGGCGATAACTATGGCTACACCTTC
.	.	13	TRBV6-5	TRBJ2-2	CASSHGSSGGLFF	TGTGCCAGCAGCCACGGGTCCTCGGGCGGGCTGTTTTTT
.	.	16	TRBV19	TRBJ2-7	CASSIRGYQGSSEQYF	TGTGCCAGTAGTATTAGGGGCTACCAGGGGAGCTCCGAGCAGTACTTC
TRBD1	.	13	TRBV6-1	TRBJ2-7	CASSRDRGYEQYF	TGTGCCAGCAGCCGGGACAGGGGGTACGAGCAGTACTTC
.	.	15	TRBV10-1	TRBJ2-7	CASSEEKGFSYEQYF	TGCGCCAGCAGTGAGGAGAAGGGGTTTTCCTACGAGCAGTACTTC
.	.	15	TRBV11-2	TRBJ1-2	CASSLQGAIDNGYTF	TGTGCCAGCAGCTTACAAGGGGCCATAGACAATGGCTACACCTTC
.	.	13	TRBV5-1	TRBJ2-7	CASSLDSDYEQYF	TGCGCCAGCAGCTTGGACTCGGATTACGAGCAGTACTTC
.	.	14	TRBV2	TRBJ1-3	CASSTEVSGNTIYF	TGTGCCAGCAGTACAGAGGTCTCTGGAAACACCATATATTTT
TRBD2	.	14	TRBV30	TRBJ2-7	CAWIEAGLLSEQYF	TGTGCCTGGATTGAAGCGGGACTCCTGAGCGAGCAGTACTTC
TRBD1	.	13	TRBV7-9	TRBJ2-1	CASRDRVLNEQFF	TGTGCCAGCAGGGACAGGGTGTTGAATGAGCAGTTCTTC
TRBD1	.	17	TRBV14	TRBJ2-3	CASSQDRGRGQTDTQYF	TGTGCCAGCAGCCAAGATCGTGGCAGGGGGCAGACAGATACGCAGTATTTT
TRBD1	.	15	TRBV6-1	TRBJ2-1	CASSERGQGRNEQFF	TGTGCCAGCAGTGAAAGGGGACAGGGGAGAAATGAGCAGTTCTTC
.	.	12	TRBV30	TRBJ2-1	CAWSAGYNEQFF	TGTGCCTGGAGTGCGGGGTACAATGAGCAGTTCTTC
TRBD2	.	15	TRBV7-8	TRBJ2-7	CASSPGLAGVGEQYF	TGTGCCAGCAGCCCGGGACTAGCGGGAGTTGGGGAGCAGTACTTC
TRBD1	once	15	TRBV13	TRBJ2-7	CASNIRGQGTYEQYF	TGTGCCAGCAACATTCGCGGACAGGGGACCTACGAGCAGTACTTC
TRBD2	.	16	TRBV7-3	TRBJ2-3	CASSPGLAGVTDTQYF	TGTGCCAGCAGCCCAGGACTAGCGGGAGTCACAGATACGCAGTATTTT
.	.	14	TRBV5-4	TRBJ1-5	CASSFLGLDQPQHF	TGTGCCAGCAGCTTTCTGGGTCTGGATCAGCCCCAGCATTTT
.	few	12	TRBV6-5	TRBJ1-2	CASRFDEVGYTF	TGTGCCAGCAGATTCGACGAGGTTGGCTACACCTTC